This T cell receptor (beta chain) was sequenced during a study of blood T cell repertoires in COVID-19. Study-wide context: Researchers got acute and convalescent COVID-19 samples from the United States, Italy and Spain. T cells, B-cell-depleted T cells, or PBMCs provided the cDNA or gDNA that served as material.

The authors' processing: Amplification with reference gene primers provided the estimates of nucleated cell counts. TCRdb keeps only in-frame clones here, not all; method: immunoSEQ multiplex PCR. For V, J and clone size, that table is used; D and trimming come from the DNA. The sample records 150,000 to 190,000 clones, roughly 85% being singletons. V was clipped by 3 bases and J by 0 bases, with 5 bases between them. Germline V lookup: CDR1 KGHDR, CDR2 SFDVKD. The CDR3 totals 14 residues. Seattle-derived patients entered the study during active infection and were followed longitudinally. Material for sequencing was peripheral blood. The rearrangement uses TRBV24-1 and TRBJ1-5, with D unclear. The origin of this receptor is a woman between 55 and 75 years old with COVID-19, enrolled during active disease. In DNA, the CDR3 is TGTGCCACCAGTGATGTCGTTAGCAATCAGCCCCAGCATTTT. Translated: CATSDVVSNQPQHF.